This T cell receptor beta chain was obtained from a study of CD8+ T cells in alopecia areata. Study-level information: Tofacitinib was taken orally by treated patients, and the dose was 5 to 10 mg twice daily. Treated patients were scored for severity by percent of scalp affected. Regarding the study as a whole: Many expanded lesional clones persisted in scalp and blood during tofacitinib.

With V trimmed by 7 bases and J by 7 bases, 15 bases remained unmatched. Germline V gives CDR1 MNHEY, CDR2 SMNVEV (reference sequence). The CDR3 spans 16 residues. Following extraction, RNA underwent reverse transcription to cDNA, which served as the sequencing template. Libraries were prepared by immunoSEQ multiplex PCR; TCRdb keeps only in-frame clonotypes and omits some of them. The table records roughly 100,000 clones, 85% to 90% of them present only once. Notes on this clone: Its antigen remains unidentified.

Described treatment: oral pan-JAK inhibitor, 5-10 mg twice daily. The sample consisted of CD8+ T cells sorted from blood, taken between weeks 30 and 35, from a patient treated with tofacitinib. The chain has TRBV27 and TRBJ2-1, with 8 bases fitting TRBD2. The TCR originated in a human donor with alopecia areata. In DNA form, the CDR3 reads TGTGCCAGCACCACTGCGGACGGGAGGGTTGGGAATGAGCAGTTCTTC. It is translated as CASTTADGRVGNEQFF.